These 17 T cell receptor beta chains share one sample of origin, sequenced in a study of prognosis after radiotherapy for stage I lung cancer. It was by two-round multiplex PCR that TCR beta CDR3 was amplified from genomic DNA. With primers specific to each TRBV and TRBJ gene, the first-round PCR was performed. Using its own MiXCR run on the multiplex PCR reads, TCRdb lists one record per CDR3 protein. The sample holds some 15,000 distinct CDR3 sequences; around three fifths are singletons and the top ten take approximately 25%. The sequences come from PBMCs, collected before or after stereotactic body radiation therapy (not recorded which). The receptors derive from a donor at least 50 years old with non-small cell lung cancer.

In this sample, this clonotype turned up many times. The V gene is TRBV20-1, the J gene TRBJ2-7; possible D gene TRBD2, 5 bases. This CDR3 contains 15 residues. V was shortened by 4 bases and J by 2 bases, with 18 bases between the two germline ends. Germline CDR1 is DFQATT and CDR2 is SNEGSKA (reference sequence). CDR3 sequence (DNA): TGCAGTGCTATCTCGCCCGGGGAACTGGCCTACGAGCAGTACTTC. It codes for CSAISPGELAYEQYF.

The gene calls are TRBV20-1 and TRBJ1-1, with 9 nucleotides matching TRBD1. The V gene's germline CDR1 is DFQATT and CDR2 SNEGSKA (reference sequence). Germline trimming cut 6 bases from V and 0 bases from J; bases unmatched to any gene: 2. This CDR3 spans 13 amino acids. The CDR3 coding sequence is TGCAGTGCCCGGGACAGGGTGAACACTGAAGCTTTCTTT. The encoded protein is CSARDRVNTEAFF.

The rearrangement joins TRBV5-1 to TRBJ2-1; D gene unclear. Trimming stripped 3 bases from V and 0 bases from J, with 13 bases between. Germline V gives CDR1 SGHRS, CDR2 YFSETQ. This CDR3 spans 16 amino acids. CDR3 sequence reads: CASSSATASSYNEQFF. CDR3 nucleotide sequence: TGCGCCAGCAGCTCGGCCACAGCGAGCTCCTACAATGAGCAGTTCTTC.

This rearrangement joins TRBV6-1 to TRBJ1-2; D call uncertain. V gave up 2 bases and J gave up 10 bases, with 17 bases separating them. The CDR3 has 14 residues. CDR1 is MNHNS, CDR2 SASEGT, per germline. DNA for the CDR3: TGTGCCAGCAGTGAAATTTTCCGGGTTTCTTTCTACACCTTC. This translates into CASSEIFRVSFYTF.

About this clonotype: The junction departs from germline at one end; a sequencing error may be responsible. This rearrangement joins TRBV11-2 to TRBJ2-1; the match to TRBD2 covers 8 bases. Germline CDR1 SGHAT, CDR2 FQNNGV. The length of the CDR3 is 15 residues. The CDR3 DNA sequence: TGTGCCATCAGCTTAGTAGCGGGACGCTACAATGAGCATTTCTTC. Translation gives CAISLVAGRYNEHFF. The variable domain in full, completed from reference TRBV11-2 and TRBJ2-1, reads EAGVAQSPRYKIIEKRQSVAFWCNPISGHATLYWYQQILGQGPKLLIQFQNNGVVDDSQLPKDRFSAERLKGVDSTLKIQPAKLEDSAVYLCAISLVAGRYNEHFFGPGTRLTVL.

This clonotype occurred once. This chain links TRBV5-1 with TRBJ1-1; D uncertain. The CDR3 is made up of 14 amino acids. Trimming left V 4 bases short and J 1 base short, with 11 bases between. Germline V gene lookup returns CDR1 SGHRS and CDR2 YFSETQ. As DNA, the CDR3 is TGCGCCAGCAGCGTGCATGTTACGAACACTGAAGCTTTCTTT. Protein product: CASSVHVTNTEAFF.

The chain carries TRBV6-5 and TRBJ2-1; D is unresolved. Trimming pared 0 bases from V and 1 base from J, leaving 10 bases between. Per germline, CDR1 MNHEY and CDR2 SVGAGI. The CDR3 loop spans 16 amino acids. CDR3 in amino acids: CASSYSIPGSYNEQFF. As DNA, the CDR3 is TGTGCCAGCAGTTACTCGATTCCTGGGTCCTACAATGAGCAGTTCTTC.

This clonotype was recorded at least ten times. The gene calls are TRBV28 and TRBJ2-1; 7 bases map to TRBD2. J lost 12 bases, V lost 3 bases, and 5 bases had no gene match. The CDR3 is made up of 12 amino acids. Looked up from germline, CDR1 is MDHEN and CDR2 is SYDVKM. CDR3 sequence: CASSFGGSGQFF. CDR3 bases: TGTGCCAGCAGTTTCGGCGGGAGTGGGCAGTTCTTC.

This clonotype qualifies as medium-sized. The chain combines TRBV3-1 with TRBJ1-5; no clear D gene. Germline V gene lookup returns CDR1 LGHDT and CDR2 YNNKEL (reference sequence). Between the trimmed V and J ends, which lost 2 bases and 0 bases, there was a span of 5 bases. The CDR3 extends over 14 amino acids. The CDR3 nucleotides are TGTGCCAGCAGCCAACGGGATAGCAATCAGCCCCAGCATTTT. Translated, it gives CASSQRDSNQPQHF.

By sample fraction, this clonotype is medium-sized (0.01 to 0.1%). This CDR3 is CASSAIVGSLHF. In DNA form, the CDR3 reads TGTGCCAGCAGCGCTATAGTAGGGTCCCTCCACTTT. The J gene is TRBJ1-6, the V gene TRBV6-4; D is undetermined. The CDR3 contains 12 residues. Germline CDR1 is MRHNA and CDR2 is SNTAGT. The V gene lost 6 bases and the J gene lost 14 bases, with 14 bases spanning the gap.

Concerning this clonotype: This probably arose from a read error, given a far larger clone one base away. The V and J genes are TRBV14 and TRBJ2-7; no definite D call. Trimming removed 5 bases from V and 2 bases from J, with 13 bases in between. Germline values: CDR1 SGHDN, CDR2 FVKESK. The CDR3 is made up of 14 amino acids. The CDR3 region is CASSLSVTPYEQYF. DNA for the CDR3: TGTGCCAGCAGCTTAAGCGTGACCCCCTACGAGCAGTACTTC.

This clonotype showed up just once. The junction shows a germline mismatch at one end, possibly a read error. The chain joins TRBV11-2 to TRBJ2-2, with D tentatively TRBD1 or TRBD2 (5 bases each). Looked up from germline, CDR1 is SGHAT and CDR2 is FQNNGV. The CDR3 is 19 amino acids. In DNA form, the CDR3 reads TGTGCCAGCAGCCTAGAGGGCGCGGCAGGGATTGTTCGCACCGGGGAGCTGTTTTTT. As protein: CASSLEGAAGIVRTGELFF.

About this clonotype: A read error is likely here: a far larger clone is one base away. The chain couples TRBV7-2 to TRBJ2-2; D possibly corresponds to TRBD1 (6 bases). The V end was cut by 6 bases, the J end by 4 bases, with 12 bases between. This CDR3 contains 14 residues. Germline V gene lookup returns CDR1 SGHTA and CDR2 FQGNSA. CDR3 protein: CASSFDRSTGELFF. The CDR3 DNA reads as TGTGCCAGCAGTTTTGACAGGTCCACCGGGGAGCTGTTTTTT. The full variable domain, rest sourced from reference TRBV7-2 and TRBJ2-2, is GAGVSQSPSNKVTEKGKDVELRCDPISGHTALYWYRQSLGQGLEFLIYFQGNSAPDKSGLPSDRFSAERTGGSVSTLTIQRTQQEDSAVYLCASSFDRSTGELFFGEGSRLTVL.

The rearrangement uses TRBV20-1 and TRBJ1-1; D is perhaps TRBD1 (6 bases). Trimming removed 2 bases at V and 0 bases at J, with 16 bases between. This CDR3 comprises 16 residues. CDR1 DFQATT and CDR2 SNEGSKA come from the germline V gene (reference sequence). CDR3 in DNA: TGCAGTGCTAGAAGGGGGACGGGAAGAATGAACACTGAAGCTTTCTTT. The encoded protein is CSARRGTGRMNTEAFF.

The V and J genes are TRBV11-2 and TRBJ2-2; TRBD2 matches 8 bases. Trimming at V came to 5 bases and at J to 3 bases, leaving 8 bases not matched to a gene. In germline, CDR1 is SGHAT, CDR2 FQNNGV. The CDR3 loop spans 16 amino acids. CDR3 coding DNA: TGTGCCAGCAGCCCACTTGCTAGCGGGTACACCGGGGAGCTGTTTTTT. It specifies CASSPLASGYTGELFF. The full variable domain, in which reference TRBV11-2 and TRBJ2-2 provide the parts outside the CDR3, is EAGVAQSPRYKIIEKRQSVAFWCNPISGHATLYWYQQILGQGPKLLIQFQNNGVVDDSQLPKDRFSAERLKGVDSTLKIQPAKLEDSAVYLCASSPLASGYTGELFFGEGSRLTVL.

This clonotype was found many times. The chain has TRBV14 and TRBJ2-7, with unresolved D. Germline CDR1 and CDR2: SGHDN and FVKESK. This CDR3 is built from 11 residues. The V gene lost 2 bases and the J gene lost 3 bases, with 2 bases spanning the gap. The chain's CDR3 is CASSQYYEQYF. For the CDR3, the DNA is TGTGCCAGCAGCCAATACTACGAGCAGTACTTC. The complete variable domain, with remaining parts taken from reference TRBV14 and TRBJ2-7, reads EAGVTQFPSHSVIEKGQTVTLRCDPISGHDNLYWYRRVMGKEIKFLLHFVKESKQDESGMPNNRFLAERTGGTYSTLKVQPAELEDSGVYFCASSQYYEQYFGPGTRLTVT.

In this sample, this clonotype is medium-sized (0.01 to 0.1%). The chain joins TRBV6-1 to TRBJ2-1, with D uncertain. Germline-derived CDR1 and CDR2 are MNHNS and SASEGT. Trimming stripped 4 bases from V and 5 bases from J, with 9 bases between. This CDR3 comprises 13 residues. In DNA form, the CDR3 reads TGTGCCAGCAGTGTTCTGGGTAACAATGAGCAGTTCTTC. This translates into CASSVLGNNEQFF.